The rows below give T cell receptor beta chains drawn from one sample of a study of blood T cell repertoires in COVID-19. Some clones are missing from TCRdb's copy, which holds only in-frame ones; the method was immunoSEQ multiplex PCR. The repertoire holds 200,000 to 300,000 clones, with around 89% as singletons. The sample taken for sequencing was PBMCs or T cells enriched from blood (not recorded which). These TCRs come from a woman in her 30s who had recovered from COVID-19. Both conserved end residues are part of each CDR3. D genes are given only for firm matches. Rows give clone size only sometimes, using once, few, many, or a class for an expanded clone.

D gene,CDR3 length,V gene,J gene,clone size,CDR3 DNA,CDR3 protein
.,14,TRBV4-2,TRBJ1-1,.,TGTGCCAGCAGCCAAGATTTGGGCGGGACTGAAGCTTTCTTT,CASSQDLGGTEAFF
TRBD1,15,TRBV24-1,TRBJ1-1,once,TGTGCCACCAGTGATCCTTCGGGACAGGAGACTGAAGCTTTCTTT,CATSDPSGQETEAFF
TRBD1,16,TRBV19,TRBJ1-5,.,TGTGCCAGTAGTGTTCGTCGGACAGGGTACAATCAGCCCCAGCATTTT,CASSVRRTGYNQPQHF
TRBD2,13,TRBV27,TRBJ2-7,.,TGTGCCAGCCGGGGGGGGAGGGCTTACGAGCAGTACTTC,CASRGGRAYEQYF
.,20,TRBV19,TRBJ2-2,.,TGTGCCAGTAGTATCCCCCGTTGGGGGTGGGGAGCGGGCTTCACCGGGGAGCTGTTTTTT,CASSIPRWGWGAGFTGELFF
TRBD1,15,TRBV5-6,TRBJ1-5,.,TGTGCCAGCAGCTCCTACGGACAGGGTGGTCAGCCCCAGCATTTT,CASSSYGQGGQPQHF
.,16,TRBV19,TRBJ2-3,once,TGTGCCAGTAGTATAGGTGGAGTAGTGGTCACAGATACGCAGTATTTT,CASSIGGVVVTDTQYF
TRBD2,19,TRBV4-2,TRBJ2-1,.,TGTGCCAGCAGTCCTTCCGAGGGGCTAGCGGGAGGGTATGGGAATGAGCAGTTCTTC,CASSPSEGLAGGYGNEQFF
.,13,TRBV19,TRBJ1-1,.,TGTGCCAGTAGGAGGCAAATGAACACTGAAGCTTTCTTT,CASRRQMNTEAFF
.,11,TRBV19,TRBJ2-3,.,TGTGCCAGTAGCATTGCTAATACGCAGTATTTT,CASSIANTQYF
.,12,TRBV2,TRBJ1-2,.,TGTGCCAGCAATACAGGGACCTATGGCTACACCTTC,CASNTGTYGYTF
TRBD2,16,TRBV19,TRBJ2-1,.,TGTGCCAGTAGTATAGTGGGAGCGGGACTCTACAATGAGCAGTTCTTC,CASSIVGAGLYNEQFF
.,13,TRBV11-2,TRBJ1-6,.,TGTGCCAGCAGCTTAGAGCCGACTACACCCCTCCACTTT,CASSLEPTTPLHF
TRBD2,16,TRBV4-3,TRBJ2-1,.,TGCGCCAGCAGCCAAGATTCTGCGGGAGGATCGAATGAGCAGTTCTTC,CASSQDSAGGSNEQFF
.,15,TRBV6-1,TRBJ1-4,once,TGTGCCAGCAGTGAATTTTACAGTTACGATGAAAAACTGTTTTTT,CASSEFYSYDEKLFF
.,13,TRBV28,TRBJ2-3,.,TGTGCCAGCAGAGACAGAGCCACAGATACGCAGTATTTT,CASRDRATDTQYF
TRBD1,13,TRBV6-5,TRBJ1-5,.,TGTGCCAGCAAGACAGGGGACAATCAGCCCCAGCATTTT,CASKTGDNQPQHF
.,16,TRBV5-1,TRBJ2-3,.,TGCGCCAGCAGCTTGGAGAGCGCCCTTGGGACAGATACGCAGTATTTT,CASSLESALGTDTQYF
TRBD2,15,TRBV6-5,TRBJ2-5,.,TGTGCCAGCAGATTCGGTGGCGGGAGTGGTGAGACCCAGTACTTC,CASRFGGGSGETQYF
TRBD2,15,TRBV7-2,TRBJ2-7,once,TGTGCCAGCAGCTTTTCGCTAGCGGGACAGTCCGAGCAGTACTTC,CASSFSLAGQSEQYF
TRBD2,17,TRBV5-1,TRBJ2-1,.,TGCGCCAGCAAACCTACCCCCCTAGCGGGGAATAGGAATGAGCAGTTCTTC,CASKPTPLAGNRNEQFF
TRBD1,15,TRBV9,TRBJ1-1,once,TGTGCCAGCAGTCGAGGAACAGGGGCGAACACTGAAGCTTTCTTT,CASSRGTGANTEAFF
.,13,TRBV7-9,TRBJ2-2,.,TGTGCCAGCAGCCAGGGAGGTACCGGGGAGCTGTTTTTT,CASSQGGTGELFF
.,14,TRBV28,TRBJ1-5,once,TGTGCCAGCAGTTTTTTCACGGGGAATCAGCCCCAGCATTTT,CASSFFTGNQPQHF
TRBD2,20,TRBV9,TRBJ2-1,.,TGTGCCAGCAGTGCACAATTAGCGGGAGGGCCCGGGAGCTCCTACAATGAGCAGTTCTTC,CASSAQLAGGPGSSYNEQFF
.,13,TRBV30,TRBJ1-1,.,TGTGCCTGGAAGGTGCAAGGAGGCACTGAAGCTTTCTTT,CAWKVQGGTEAFF
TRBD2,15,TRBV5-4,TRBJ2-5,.,TGTGCCAGCAGCTTCAAGCGGGAGTACCAAGAGACCCAGTACTTC,CASSFKREYQETQYF
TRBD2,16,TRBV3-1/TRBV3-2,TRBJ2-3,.,TGTGCCAGCAGCCCTCGGACTAGCGGGAGGACAGGTACGCAGTATTTT,CASSPRTSGRTGTQYF
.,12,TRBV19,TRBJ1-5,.,TGTGCCAGTAGGAGGACAGTTCAGCCCCAGCATTTT,CASRRTVQPQHF
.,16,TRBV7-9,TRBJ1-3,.,TGTGCCAGCAGTATAGCCCATTTCAGCTCTGGAAACACCATATATTTT,CASSIAHFSSGNTIYF
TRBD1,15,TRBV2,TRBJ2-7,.,TGTGCCAGCAGTGAAATTGGGACAGGGGTGTACGAGCAGTACTTC,CASSEIGTGVYEQYF
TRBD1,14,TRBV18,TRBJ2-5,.,TGTGCCAGCTCACCATGGGACAGGGAAGAGACCCAGTACTTC,CASSPWDREETQYF
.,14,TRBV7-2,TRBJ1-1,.,TGTGCCAGCAGCGCAAAGGGACAAAACACTGAAGCTTTCTTT,CASSAKGQNTEAFF
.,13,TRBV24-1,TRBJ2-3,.,TGTGCCACCAGTGATCCCGGGATCGATACGCAGTATTTT,CATSDPGIDTQYF
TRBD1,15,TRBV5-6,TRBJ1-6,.,TGTGCCAGCAGCATACCGGGACAGGGCTGGTCACCCCTCCACTTT,CASSIPGQGWSPLHF
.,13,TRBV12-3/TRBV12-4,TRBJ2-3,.,TGTGCCAGCAGTTTAGGAACTACAGATACGCAGTATTTT,CASSLGTTDTQYF
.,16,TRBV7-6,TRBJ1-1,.,TGTGCCAGCAGCTTGAGCTCGACAGGAGGGAACACTGAAGCTTTCTTT,CASSLSSTGGNTEAFF